One sample yielded the 5 T cell receptor beta chains listed below, sequenced in a study of blood T cell repertoires in COVID-19. This table comes from immunoSEQ multiplex PCR, and its TCRdb copy is limited to in-frame clones, with some not included. The data contain 300,000 to 450,000 clones, almost 90% of them singletons. Specimen: PBMCs or T cells enriched from blood (not recorded which). Receptors were obtained from a woman aged 25 to 45 who had been exposed to COVID-19.

The chain joins TRBV7-2 to TRBJ1-2, with TRBD1 identical over 7 bases. CDR1 and CDR2 (germline): SGHTA, FQGNSA. V lost 1 base and J lost 2; bases outside the gene matches: 1. There are 14 residues in the CDR3. The CDR3 region has the DNA TGTGCCAGCAGCTTAGACAGGGGAAACTATGGCTACACCTTC. This sequence encodes CASSLDRGNYGYTF. The whole variable domain, filled in from reference TRBV7-2 and TRBJ1-2, reads GAGVSQSPSNKVTEKGKDVELRCDPISGHTALYWYRQSLGQGLEFLIYFQGNSAPDKSGLPSDRFSAERTGGSVSTLTIQRTQQEDSAVYLCASSLDRGNYGYTFGSGTRLTVV.

This clone was detected only once. This chain connects TRBV5-1 to TRBJ2-3, with D perhaps matching TRBD2 (5 bases). Germline V gene data show CDR1 as SGHRS and CDR2 as YFSETQ. CDR3 length equals 15 residues. V lost 5 bases to trimming and J lost 0 bases, with 13 bases between them. CDR3 DNA: TGCGCCAGCAGGGAGGCTACCACTAGCACAGATACGCAGTATTTT. As protein: CASREATTSTDTQYF.

This chain uses TRBV10-3 with TRBJ2-3; 8 nucleotides align to TRBD1. The J segment lost 0 bases and the V segment lost 0 bases, leaving 2 bases of the junction unmatched. CDR1 and CDR2 (germline): ENHRY, SYGVKD. CDR3 length equals 16 residues. Here the CDR3 DNA reads TGTGCCATCAGTGAGTCCACAGGGGGGAGCACAGATACGCAGTATTTT. Protein product: CAISESTGGSTDTQYF.

This rearrangement joins TRBV18 to TRBJ2-1; 7 bases are shared with TRBD2. With V trimmed by 1 base and J by 5 bases, 14 bases remained unmatched. The CDR3 has 18 amino acids. The germline CDR1 and CDR2 sequences are KGHSH and LQKENI. The chain's CDR3 is CASSPLMVAGALDNEQFF. Written as DNA, the CDR3 is TGTGCCAGCTCACCACTTATGGTCGCGGGAGCCCTCGACAATGAGCAGTTCTTC.

The rearrangement joins TRBV29-1 to TRBJ1-1, with D possibly being TRBD1 (6 bases). Germline CDR1 reads SQVTM; CDR2 reads ANQGSEA. The CDR3 is 14 residues long. Trimming stripped 6 bases from V and 3 bases from J, with 17 bases between. The CDR3 DNA sequence: TGCAGCGTCGCACGGGACACCGTGGACACTGAAGCTTTCTTT. Protein: CSVARDTVDTEAFF. Variable domain in full (rest from reference TRBV29-1 and TRBJ1-1): SAVISQKPSRDICQRGTSLTIQCQVDSQVTMMFWYRQQPGQSLTLIATANQGSEATYESGFVIDKFPISRPNLTFSTLTVSNMSPEDSSIYLCSVARDTVDTEAFFGQGTRLTVV.